One TCR beta chain is described in this entry. This entry belongs to a study of memory CD4+ T cells and cytomegalovirus serostatus. Across the study: Donors were healthy Belgian adults, under 10 CMV seropositive and roughly 25 seronegative.

The sort gate was single viable CD3+CD4+CD8-CD45RO+ cells for memory CD4+ T cells. The method was immunoSEQ multiplex PCR; TCRdb's version includes in-frame clones alone and lacks a portion of them. Of around 50,000 clones in the sample, around 82% are singletons; the top ten hold 0.65% to 0.85%. Germline V gene sequence: CDR1 SNHLY, CDR2 FYNNEI. Trimming left V 6 bases short and J 2 bases short, with 20 bases between. The CDR3 length is 17 residues. The chain has TRBV2 and TRBJ2-1; TRBD1 or TRBD2 may be the D gene (6 bases each). The sequenced sample consisted of memory CD4+ T cells from blood. The TCR comes from an adult in good health and CMV-seronegative. CDR3 DNA sequence: TGTGCCAGCAGGGGCCGTATCGCGGGGACACCCTACAATGAGCAGTTCTTC. Translating it yields CASRGRIAGTPYNEQFF.